There are many counts of the clone carrying this T cell receptor delta chain. Other DNA sequences within the sample encode an identical CDR3. TCRdb re-called the multiplex PCR reads with CATT. The sample carries roughly 86,000 delta-chain clones, almost 1.5% recorded once. This entry comes from a study of γδ T cells in repeated Plasmodium falciparum infection. Vgamma9/Vdelta2+ and Vdelta2-negative gammadelta T cells were flow-sorted from PBMC for bulk sequencing. Germline CDR1 TSWWSYY, CDR2 QGS. The CDR3 runs to 20 residues. The V gene end was trimmed by 4 bases and the J gene end by 0 bases; junction bases not matched to a gene: 14.

The clonotype was recovered from a pool of human donors (malaria-infected and uninfected, not separated). The source material was gamma-delta T cells from blood. The genes are TRDV1 and TRDJ1, with TRDD3 matching over 13 bases. The CDR3 loop is CALGVRTGGYVLQNTDKLIF. The CDR3 coding sequence is TGTGCTCTTGGGGTCAGGACTGGGGGATACGTACTCCAAAACACCGATAAACTCATCTTT.